The source of this T cell receptor beta chain is a study of T cell responses to AZD1222 COVID-19 vaccine. Study outcomes and limitations: Vaccination with two AZD1222 doses was followed by a rise in Spike-specific TCR breadth and depth. There were repertoire samples only from the period after the peak T cell response. At baseline, just 6 or 7 AZD1222 recipients tested seropositive.

Of note for this clone: The antigen remains undetermined.

Data came from immunoSEQ multiplex PCR; TCRdb stores just in-frame clones and leaves some out. This table has approximately 100,000 clones, around 90% appearing once. This CDR3 comprises 16 residues. The germline V and J ends were trimmed by 4 bases and 2 bases, with 19 bases remaining between them. The germline CDR1 and CDR2 sequences are SGHNT and YYREEE (reference sequence). The sample was peripheral blood, taken on day 0 of MenACWY control vaccination. V gene TRBV5-4 combines with J gene TRBJ2-7; no clear D. The TCR comes from an adult in good health. CDR3 nucleotides: TGTGCCAGCAGCCCAGGTGCGATAACTGGTACCTACGAGCAGTACTTC. The encoded protein is CASSPGAITGTYEQYF.